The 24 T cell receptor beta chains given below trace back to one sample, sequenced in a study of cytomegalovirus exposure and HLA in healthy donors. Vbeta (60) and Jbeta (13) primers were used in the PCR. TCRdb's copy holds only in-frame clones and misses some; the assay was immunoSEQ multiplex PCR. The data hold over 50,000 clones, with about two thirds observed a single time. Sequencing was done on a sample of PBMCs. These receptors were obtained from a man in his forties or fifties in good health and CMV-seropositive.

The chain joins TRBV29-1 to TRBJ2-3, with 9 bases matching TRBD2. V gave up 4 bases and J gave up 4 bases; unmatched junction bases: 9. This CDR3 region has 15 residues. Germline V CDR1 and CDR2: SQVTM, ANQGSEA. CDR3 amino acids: CSVGLAEILADTQYF. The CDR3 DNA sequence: TGCAGCGTTGGACTAGCGGAAATTTTGGCAGATACGCAGTATTTT.

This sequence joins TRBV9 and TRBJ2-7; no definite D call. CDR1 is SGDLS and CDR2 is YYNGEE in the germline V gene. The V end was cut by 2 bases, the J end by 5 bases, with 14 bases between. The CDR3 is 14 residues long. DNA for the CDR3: TGTGCCAGCAGCGTGGGCCCCATCCCAAACGAGCAGTACTTC. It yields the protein CASSVGPIPNEQYF.

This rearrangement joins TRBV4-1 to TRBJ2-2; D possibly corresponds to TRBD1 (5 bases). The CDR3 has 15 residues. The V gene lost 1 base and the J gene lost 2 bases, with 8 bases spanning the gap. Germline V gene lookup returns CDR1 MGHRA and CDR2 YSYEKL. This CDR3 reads CASSQAGRNTGELFF. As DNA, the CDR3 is TGCGCCAGCAGCCAAGCAGGGCGCAACACCGGGGAGCTGTTTTTT.

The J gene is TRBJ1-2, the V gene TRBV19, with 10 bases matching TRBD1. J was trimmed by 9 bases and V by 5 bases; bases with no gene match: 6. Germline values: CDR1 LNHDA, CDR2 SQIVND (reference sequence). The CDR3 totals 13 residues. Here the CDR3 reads CASSPRQGASYTF. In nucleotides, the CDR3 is TGTGCCAGTAGTCCCCGACAGGGGGCTAGCTACACCTTC.

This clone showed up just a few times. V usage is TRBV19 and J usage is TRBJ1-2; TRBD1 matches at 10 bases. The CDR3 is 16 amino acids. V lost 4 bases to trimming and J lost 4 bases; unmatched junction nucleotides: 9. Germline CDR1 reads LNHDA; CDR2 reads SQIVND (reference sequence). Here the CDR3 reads CASSKETGGYPYGYTF. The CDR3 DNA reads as TGTGCCAGTAGTAAAGAGACAGGGGGCTACCCCTATGGCTACACCTTC. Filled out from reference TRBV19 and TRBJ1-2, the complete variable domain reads DGGITQSPKYLFRKEGQNVTLSCEQNLNHDAMYWYRQDPGQGLRLIYYSQIVNDFQKGDIAEGYSVSREKKESFPLTVTSAQKNPTAFYLCASSKETGGYPYGYTFGSGTRLTVV.

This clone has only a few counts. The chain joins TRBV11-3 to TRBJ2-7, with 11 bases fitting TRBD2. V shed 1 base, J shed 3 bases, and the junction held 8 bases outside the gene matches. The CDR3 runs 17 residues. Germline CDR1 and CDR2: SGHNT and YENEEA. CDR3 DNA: TGTGCCAGCAGCTTAGCCCCAAGGACTAGCGGGCTCTACGAGCAGTACTTC. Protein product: CASSLAPRTSGLYEQYF.

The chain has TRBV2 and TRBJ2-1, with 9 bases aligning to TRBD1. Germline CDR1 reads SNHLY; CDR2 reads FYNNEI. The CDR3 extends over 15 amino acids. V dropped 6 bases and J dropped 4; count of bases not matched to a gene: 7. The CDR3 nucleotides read TGTGCCAGCAGCGTGGACAGGGGCGAATACAATGAGCAGTTCTTC. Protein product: CASSVDRGEYNEQFF.

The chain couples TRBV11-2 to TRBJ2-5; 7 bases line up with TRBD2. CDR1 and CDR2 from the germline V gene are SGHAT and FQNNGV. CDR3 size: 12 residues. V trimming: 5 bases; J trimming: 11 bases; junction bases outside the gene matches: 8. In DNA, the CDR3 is TGTGCCAGCAGCCCGGGGGGTACGAAGCAGTACTTC. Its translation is CASSPGGTKQYF.

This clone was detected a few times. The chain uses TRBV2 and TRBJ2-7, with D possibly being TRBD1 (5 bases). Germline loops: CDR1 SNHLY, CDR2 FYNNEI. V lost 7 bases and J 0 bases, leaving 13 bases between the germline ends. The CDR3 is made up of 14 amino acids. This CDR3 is CASTPRVSSYEQYF. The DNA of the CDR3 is TGTGCCAGCACCCCCAGGGTTAGCTCCTACGAGCAGTACTTC.

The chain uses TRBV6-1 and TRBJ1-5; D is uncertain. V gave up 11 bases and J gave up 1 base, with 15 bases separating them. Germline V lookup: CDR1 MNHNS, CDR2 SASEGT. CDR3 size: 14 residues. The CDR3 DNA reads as TGTGCCGCGGGATTGGGGTTAAGCAATCAGCCCCAGCATTTT. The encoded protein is CAAGLGLSNQPQHF.

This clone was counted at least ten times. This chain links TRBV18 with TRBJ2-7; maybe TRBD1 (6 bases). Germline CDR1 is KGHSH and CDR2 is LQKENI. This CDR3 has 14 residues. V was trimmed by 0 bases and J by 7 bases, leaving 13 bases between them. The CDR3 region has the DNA TGTGCCAGCTCACCACCTCTCGGGACATATGAGCAGTACTTC. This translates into CASSPPLGTYEQYF.

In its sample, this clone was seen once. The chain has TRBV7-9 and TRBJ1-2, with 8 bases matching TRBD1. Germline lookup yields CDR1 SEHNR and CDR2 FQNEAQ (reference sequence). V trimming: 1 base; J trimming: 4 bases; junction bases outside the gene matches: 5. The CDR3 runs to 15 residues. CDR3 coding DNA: TGTGCCAGCAGCTTAGTGGGACAGGTGTTCTATGGCTACACCTTC. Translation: CASSLVGQVFYGYTF.

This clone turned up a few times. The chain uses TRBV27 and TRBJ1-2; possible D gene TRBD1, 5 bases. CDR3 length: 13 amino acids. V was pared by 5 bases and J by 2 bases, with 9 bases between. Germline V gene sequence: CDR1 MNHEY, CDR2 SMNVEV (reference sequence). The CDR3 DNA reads TGTGCCAGCAGTCCAGGGATCAACTATGGCTACACCTTC. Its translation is CASSPGINYGYTF.

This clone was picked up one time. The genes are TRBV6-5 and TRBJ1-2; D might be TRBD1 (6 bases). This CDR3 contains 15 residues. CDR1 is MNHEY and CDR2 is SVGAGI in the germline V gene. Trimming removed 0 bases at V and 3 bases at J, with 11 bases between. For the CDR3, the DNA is TGTGCCAGCAGTTACTCGGACAGCTATTACTATGGCTACACCTTC. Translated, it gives CASSYSDSYYYGYTF.

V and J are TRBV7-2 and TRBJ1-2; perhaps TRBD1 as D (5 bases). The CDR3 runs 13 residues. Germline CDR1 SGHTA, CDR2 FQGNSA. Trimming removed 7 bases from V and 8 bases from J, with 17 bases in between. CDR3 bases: TGTGCCAGCACTGGTTATGCAGGGCTCGGCTACACCTTC. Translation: CASTGYAGLGYTF.

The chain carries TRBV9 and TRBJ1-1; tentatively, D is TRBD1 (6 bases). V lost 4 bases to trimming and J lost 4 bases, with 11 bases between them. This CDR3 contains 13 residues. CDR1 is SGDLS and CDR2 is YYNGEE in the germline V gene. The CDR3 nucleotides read TGTGCCAGCAGCCCATCACAGGGCACTGAAGCTTTCTTT. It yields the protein CASSPSQGTEAFF.

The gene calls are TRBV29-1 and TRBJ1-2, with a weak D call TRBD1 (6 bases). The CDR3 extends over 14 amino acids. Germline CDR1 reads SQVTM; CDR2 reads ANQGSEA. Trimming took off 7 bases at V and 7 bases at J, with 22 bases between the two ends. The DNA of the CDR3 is TGCAGCGCTGATCGTTCAGGGGAGAGGAGTGGCTACACCTTC. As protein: CSADRSGERSGYTF.

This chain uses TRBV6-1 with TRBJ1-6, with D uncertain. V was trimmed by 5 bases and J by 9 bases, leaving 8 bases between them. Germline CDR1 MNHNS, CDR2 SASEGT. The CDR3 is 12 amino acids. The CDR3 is CASSLPLSPLHF. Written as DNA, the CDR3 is TGTGCCAGCAGTCTCCCCCTTTCACCCCTCCACTTT.

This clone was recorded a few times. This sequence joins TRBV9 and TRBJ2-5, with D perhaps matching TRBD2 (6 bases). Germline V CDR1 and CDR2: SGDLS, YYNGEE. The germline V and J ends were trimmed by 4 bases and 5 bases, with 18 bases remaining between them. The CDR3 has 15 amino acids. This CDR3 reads CASSPLPGVKETQYF. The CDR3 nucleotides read TGTGCCAGCAGCCCCCTCCCGGGAGTGAAGGAGACCCAGTACTTC. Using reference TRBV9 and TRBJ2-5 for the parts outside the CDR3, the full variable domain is DSGVTQTPKHLITATGQRVTLRCSPRSGDLSVYWYQQSLDQGLQFLIQYYNGEERAKGNILERFSAQQFPDLHSELNLSSLELGDSALYFCASSPLPGVKETQYFGPGTRLLVL.

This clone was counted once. The chain's CDR3 is CASSLPYDRGNEQFF. The CDR3 DNA reads as TGTGCCAGCAGCTTACCATACGACAGGGGTAATGAGCAGTTCTTC. The rearrangement joins TRBV5-4 to TRBJ2-1, with TRBD1 identical over 8 bases. V shed 2 bases and J 7 bases; nucleotides not matched to a gene: 8. This CDR3 contains 15 residues. Germline loops: CDR1 SGHNT, CDR2 YYREEE (reference sequence).

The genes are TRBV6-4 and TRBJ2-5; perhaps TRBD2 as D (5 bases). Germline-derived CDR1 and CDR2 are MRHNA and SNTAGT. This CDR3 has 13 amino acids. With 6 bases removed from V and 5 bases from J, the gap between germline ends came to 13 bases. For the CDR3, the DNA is TGTGCCAGCAGCGCTACTGGCGGGGAGACCCAGTACTTC. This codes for CASSATGGETQYF.

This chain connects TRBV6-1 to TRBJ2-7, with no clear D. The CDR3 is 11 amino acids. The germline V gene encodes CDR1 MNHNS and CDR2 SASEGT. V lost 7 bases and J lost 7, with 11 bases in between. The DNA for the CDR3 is TGTGCCAGCATGAGTCTTTGGGAGCAGTACTTC. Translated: CASMSLWEQYF.

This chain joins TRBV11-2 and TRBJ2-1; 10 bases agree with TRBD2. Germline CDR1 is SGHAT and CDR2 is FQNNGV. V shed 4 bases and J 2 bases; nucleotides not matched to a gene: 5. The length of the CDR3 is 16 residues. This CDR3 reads CASSSASGGPYNEQFF. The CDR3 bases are TGTGCCAGCAGCTCGGCTAGCGGGGGTCCCTACAATGAGCAGTTCTTC. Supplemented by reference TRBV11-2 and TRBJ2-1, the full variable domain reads EAGVAQSPRYKIIEKRQSVAFWCNPISGHATLYWYQQILGQGPKLLIQFQNNGVVDDSQLPKDRFSAERLKGVDSTLKIQPAKLEDSAVYLCASSSASGGPYNEQFFGPGTRLTVL.

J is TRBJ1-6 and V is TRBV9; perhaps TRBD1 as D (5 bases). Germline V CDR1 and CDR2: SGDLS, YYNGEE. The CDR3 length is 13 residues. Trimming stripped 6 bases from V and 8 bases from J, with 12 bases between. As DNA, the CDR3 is TGTGCCAGCAACCCCGGGGGTGATTCACCCCTCCACTTT. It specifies CASNPGGDSPLHF. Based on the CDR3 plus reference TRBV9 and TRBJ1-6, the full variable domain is DSGVTQTPKHLITATGQRVTLRCSPRSGDLSVYWYQQSLDQGLQFLIQYYNGEERAKGNILERFSAQQFPDLHSELNLSSLELGDSALYFCASNPGGDSPLHFGNGTRLTVT.